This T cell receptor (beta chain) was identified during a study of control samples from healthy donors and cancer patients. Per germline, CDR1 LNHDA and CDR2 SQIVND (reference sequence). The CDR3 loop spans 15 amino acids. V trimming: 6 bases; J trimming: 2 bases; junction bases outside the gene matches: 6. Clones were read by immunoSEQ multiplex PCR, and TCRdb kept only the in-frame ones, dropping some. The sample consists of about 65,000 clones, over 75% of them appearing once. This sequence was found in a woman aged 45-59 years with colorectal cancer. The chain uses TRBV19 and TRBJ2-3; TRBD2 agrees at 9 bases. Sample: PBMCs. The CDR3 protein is CASRSVAGDTDTQYF. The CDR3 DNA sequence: TGTGCCAGTAGGTCGGTAGCGGGGGACACAGATACGCAGTATTTT.